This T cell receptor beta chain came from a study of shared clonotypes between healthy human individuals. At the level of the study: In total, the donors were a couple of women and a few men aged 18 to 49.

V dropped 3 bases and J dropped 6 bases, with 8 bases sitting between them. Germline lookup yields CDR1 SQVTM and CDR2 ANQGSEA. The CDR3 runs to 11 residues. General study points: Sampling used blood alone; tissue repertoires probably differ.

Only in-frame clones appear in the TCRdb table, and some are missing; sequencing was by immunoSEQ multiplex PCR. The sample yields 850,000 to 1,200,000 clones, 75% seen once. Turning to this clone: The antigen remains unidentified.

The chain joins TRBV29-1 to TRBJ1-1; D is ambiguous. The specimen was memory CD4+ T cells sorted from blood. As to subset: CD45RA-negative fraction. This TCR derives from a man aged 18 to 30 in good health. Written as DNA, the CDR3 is TGCAGCGTTGATCATGGCCCTGAAGCTTTCTTT. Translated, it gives CSVDHGPEAFF.